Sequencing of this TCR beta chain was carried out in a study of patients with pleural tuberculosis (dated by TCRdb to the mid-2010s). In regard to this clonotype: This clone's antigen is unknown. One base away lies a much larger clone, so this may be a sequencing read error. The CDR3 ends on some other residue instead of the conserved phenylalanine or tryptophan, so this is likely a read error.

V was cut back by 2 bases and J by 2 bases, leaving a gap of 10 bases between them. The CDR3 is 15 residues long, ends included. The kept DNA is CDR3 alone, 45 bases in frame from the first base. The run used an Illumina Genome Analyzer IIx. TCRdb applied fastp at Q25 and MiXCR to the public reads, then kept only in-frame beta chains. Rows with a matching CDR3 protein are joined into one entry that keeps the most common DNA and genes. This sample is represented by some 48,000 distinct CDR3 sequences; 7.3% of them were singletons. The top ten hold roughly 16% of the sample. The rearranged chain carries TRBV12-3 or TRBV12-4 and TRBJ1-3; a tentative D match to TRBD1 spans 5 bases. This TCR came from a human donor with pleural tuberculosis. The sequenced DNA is TGTGCCAGCAGTTTATTTGGGGCGACTGGAAACACCATATATCTT. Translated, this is CASSLFGATGNTIYL.